Shown below are 21 T cell receptor beta chains from a single sample sequenced in a study of T cells in Graves' hyperthyroidism and ophthalmopathy. Template material for amplifying TCR beta CDR3 regions consisted of RNA transcripts. First-round RT-PCR targeting the TCR CDR3 was performed with the HTBI primer set. TCRdb re-called the multiplex PCR reads through MiXCR, storing one row per CDR3 protein. The table has approximately 300,000 distinct CDR3 sequences, roughly 19% seen once. Material for sequencing was blood. The receptors shown here come from a man between 45 and 60 years old with Graves' ophthalmopathy.

In its sample, this clonotype was seen a few times. The chain carries TRBV2 and TRBJ1-4, with D unclear. Germline V gene lookup returns CDR1 SNHLY and CDR2 FYNNEI. The CDR3 runs to 15 residues. V lost 7 bases to trimming and J lost 0 bases, with 12 bases between them. The CDR3 reads CASKASTSTNEKLFF. The CDR3 nucleotides are TGTGCCAGCAAAGCCAGCACCTCAACTAATGAAAAACTGTTTTTT.

This clonotype was seen ten or more times. The chain carries TRBV18 and TRBJ2-7, with 11 bases matching TRBD2. The CDR3 loop spans 14 amino acids. CDR1 is KGHSH, CDR2 LQKENI, per germline. V lost 0 bases, J lost 6 bases, and 1 base stayed unmatched. CDR3 sequence reads: CASSPPGLAAEQYF. CDR3 nucleotides: TGTGCCAGCTCACCACCGGGACTAGCGGCCGAGCAGTACTTC. The complete variable domain, with remaining parts taken from reference TRBV18 and TRBJ2-7, reads NAGVMQNPRHLVRRRGQEARLRCSPMKGHSHVYWYRQLPEEGLKFMVYLQKENIIDESGMPKERFSAEFPKEGPSILRIQQVVRGDSAAYFCASSPPGLAAEQYFGPGTRLTVT.

This clonotype was observed many times. This chain joins TRBV20-1 and TRBJ1-2; 9 nucleotides agree with TRBD1. Germline CDR1 DFQATT, CDR2 SNEGSKA (reference sequence). This CDR3 comprises 15 residues. V trimming: 0 bases; J trimming: 5 bases; junction bases outside the gene matches: 7. The DNA of the CDR3 is TGCAGTGCTAGAGATAGGGGGACAGGGTTTTATGGCTACACCTTC. Its protein product is CSARDRGTGFYGYTF.

This chain joins TRBV5-1 and TRBJ2-7; possibly TRBD2 for D (7 bases). Between the trimmed V and J ends, which lost 0 bases and 6 bases, there was a span of 16 bases. Per germline, CDR1 SGHRS and CDR2 YFSETQ. CDR3 length equals 15 residues. CDR3 in amino acids: CASSLAGGPVGEQYF. The CDR3 DNA follows: TGCGCCAGCAGCTTGGCGGGGGGCCCGGTGGGCGAGCAGTACTTC.

This clonotype was seen a handful of times. The CDR3 protein is CASSLASGGRPASYEQYF. The CDR3 region has the DNA TGTGCCAGCAGCTTAGCGTCCGGCGGGAGGCCCGCTTCCTACGAGCAGTACTTC. The gene calls are TRBV7-2 and TRBJ2-7; 8 positions match TRBD2. CDR1 and CDR2 (germline): SGHTA, FQGNSA. The CDR3 has 18 amino acids. After removal of 0 bases from V and 1 base from J, the junction contained 11 bases not matched to a gene.

This clonotype was counted a few times. This CDR3 reads CSARDRTSGLTDTQYF. CDR3 bases: TGCAGTGCTAGAGATAGAACTAGCGGACTCACAGATACGCAGTATTTT. J is TRBJ2-3 and V is TRBV20-1; TRBD2 aligns across 8 bases. The CDR3 is 16 residues long. V lost 0 bases to trimming and J lost 2 bases; unmatched junction nucleotides: 7. CDR1 is DFQATT, CDR2 SNEGSKA, per germline (reference sequence).

This clonotype was seen ten or more times. The chain is built from TRBV11-2 and TRBJ2-2, with TRBD1 matching over 11 bases. V was pared by 5 bases and J by 4 bases, with 3 bases of the junction left unmatched. The length of the CDR3 is 15 residues. Germline-derived CDR1 and CDR2 are SGHAT and FQNNGV. The CDR3 region is CASSRDRGTTGELFF. CDR3 bases: TGTGCCAGCAGCAGGGACAGGGGGACCACCGGGGAGCTGTTTTTT. The whole variable domain, filled in from reference TRBV11-2 and TRBJ2-2, reads EAGVAQSPRYKIIEKRQSVAFWCNPISGHATLYWYQQILGQGPKLLIQFQNNGVVDDSQLPKDRFSAERLKGVDSTLKIQPAKLEDSAVYLCASSRDRGTTGELFFGEGSRLTVL.

The V and J genes are TRBV12-5 and TRBJ1-1, with TRBD1 as a possible D gene (6 bases). There are 13 residues in the CDR3. V gave up 8 bases and J gave up 4 bases, with 14 bases separating them. From germline, CDR1 is LGHNT and CDR2 FRNRAP. The CDR3 spells CASFSGVSTEAFF. For the CDR3, the DNA is TGTGCTAGTTTCTCAGGGGTTAGCACTGAAGCTTTCTTT.

At least ten counts were recorded for this clonotype. V usage is TRBV28 and J usage is TRBJ2-5, with TRBD1 matching over 9 bases. With V trimmed by 5 bases and J by 11 bases, 18 bases remained unmatched. Germline V lookup: CDR1 MDHEN, CDR2 SYDVKM. The CDR3 has 16 amino acids. The DNA of the CDR3 is TGTGCCAGCAGTCAAAGACAGGGGGGTTCGGGGTCTAAACAGTACTTC. Its protein is CASSQRQGGSGSKQYF.

This clonotype was seen ten or more times. V and J are TRBV11-2 and TRBJ2-5, with D possibly TRBD2 on 5 matching bases. The CDR3 length is 14 residues. With 7 bases removed from V and 5 bases from J, the gap between germline ends came to 17 bases. The germline gives CDR1 SGHAT, CDR2 FQNNGV. Here the CDR3 DNA reads TGTGCCAGCAATGGTGGTACCTCGGGGGAGACCCAGTACTTC. Translation: CASNGGTSGETQYF.

Only a few counts were recorded for this clonotype. V and J are TRBV3-1 and TRBJ1-4, with D possibly matching TRBD1 (6 bases). The V end was cut by 3 bases, the J end by 4 bases, with 9 bases between. Germline V gives CDR1 LGHDT, CDR2 YNNKEL (reference sequence). The CDR3 consists of 14 residues. The chain's CDR3 is CASSQGHRNEKLFF. In DNA form, the CDR3 reads TGTGCCAGCAGCCAGGGACACCGTAATGAAAAACTGTTTTTT.

This clonotype was detected many times. V is TRBV25-1 and J is TRBJ2-7, with 10 bases matching TRBD2. Germline CDR1 and CDR2: MGHDK and SYGVNS. V lost 8 bases, J lost 4 bases, and 5 bases stayed unmatched. CDR3 length: 13 residues. The chain's CDR3 is CASLAGDSYEQYF. CDR3 bases: TGTGCCAGCCTAGCGGGAGATAGTTACGAGCAGTACTTC.

This sequence joins TRBV5-1 and TRBJ1-4; the D is unclear. This CDR3 is 14 amino acids long. Germline loops: CDR1 SGHRS, CDR2 YFSETQ. Trimming pared 5 bases from V and 4 bases from J, leaving 12 bases between. The CDR3 bases are TGCGCCAGCAGGGATGCAGGACTTAATGAAAAACTGTTTTTT. Residues: CASRDAGLNEKLFF. Full variable domain (missing parts from reference TRBV5-1 and TRBJ1-4): KAGVTQTPRYLIKTRGQQVTLSCSPISGHRSVSWYQQTPGQGLQFLFEYFSETQRNKGNFPGRFSGRQFSNSRSEMNVSTLELGDSALYLCASRDAGLNEKLFFGSGTQLSVL.

This clonotype was seen at least ten times. The CDR3 reads CASSRVGGGNNEQFF. CDR3 bases: TGTGCCAGCAGCCGGGTGGGTGGAGGGAACAATGAGCAGTTCTTC. This sequence joins TRBV3-1 and TRBJ2-1, with D perhaps TRBD2 (6 bases). This CDR3 spans 15 amino acids. Trimming removed 4 bases from V and 5 bases from J, with 15 bases in between. Germline-derived CDR1 and CDR2 are LGHDT and YNNKEL (reference sequence).

This clonotype appeared many times. The chain carries TRBV30 and TRBJ1-3; maybe TRBD1 (5 bases). The CDR3 is 17 amino acids. Germline V gene sequence: CDR1 GTSNPN, CDR2 SVGIG (reference sequence). V lost 0 bases and J lost 2, with 17 bases in between. CDR3 in amino acids: CAWSVRRGQDAGNTIYF. CDR3 sequence (DNA): TGTGCCTGGAGTGTTCGAAGGGGCCAAGATGCTGGAAACACCATATATTTT.

This clonotype was recorded many times. The gene calls are TRBV7-8 and TRBJ2-5; TRBD1 aligns across 9 bases. The CDR3 is made up of 17 amino acids. The ends lost 2 bases at V and 5 bases at J; junction bases unmatched: 12. Germline CDR1 is SGHVS and CDR2 is FQNEAQ. Here the CDR3 reads CASSLLVPGQGGETQYF. The CDR3 nucleotides read TGTGCCAGCAGCTTACTAGTCCCGGGACAGGGTGGGGAGACCCAGTACTTC.

This clonotype was counted between two and nine times. The chain combines TRBV19 with TRBJ2-3; D is possibly TRBD2 (6 bases). The CDR3 is 13 amino acids. Trimming took off 7 bases at V and 6 bases at J, with 14 bases between the two ends. Looked up from germline, CDR1 is LNHDA and CDR2 is SQIVND (reference sequence). CDR3 protein: CASKSVAADTQYF. The CDR3 DNA is TGTGCCAGTAAGTCTGTAGCGGCCGATACGCAGTATTTT.

At least ten counts were recorded for this clonotype. V and J are TRBV2 and TRBJ1-5; D is ambiguous. CDR1 is SNHLY and CDR2 is FYNNEI in the germline V gene. V lost 0 bases to trimming and J lost 6 bases, with 6 bases between them. CDR3 length: 13 residues. The CDR3 DNA is TGTGCCAGCAGTGAAGCGGGGAGTCAGCCCCAGCATTTT. It is translated as CASSEAGSQPQHF.

J is TRBJ2-5 and V is TRBV20-1; 7 bases are a match to TRBD1. Germline CDR1 reads DFQATT; CDR2 reads SNEGSKA (reference sequence). V gave up 5 bases and J gave up 2 bases; unmatched junction bases: 8. The length of the CDR3 is 14 residues. CDR3 protein: CSAHRQGLQETQYF. The CDR3 DNA is TGCAGTGCTCACAGACAGGGTTTGCAAGAGACCCAGTACTTC.

This clonotype was detected a few times. V is TRBV6-2 or TRBV6-3 and J is TRBJ1-4, with D maybe TRBD1 (6 bases). Trimming stripped 2 bases from V and 5 bases from J, with 12 bases between. The CDR3 sequence is 15 residues long. In germline, CDR1 is MNHEY, CDR2 SVGEGT. The CDR3 sequence is CASSYGGARNEKLFF. CDR3 DNA sequence: TGTGCCAGCAGTTACGGGGGGGCGCGGAATGAAAAACTGTTTTTT.

This clonotype was observed many times. The chain couples TRBV20-1 to TRBJ1-4; no clear D. CDR1 and CDR2 (germline): DFQATT, SNEGSKA (reference sequence). V was clipped by 5 bases and J by 3 bases, with 10 bases between them. The CDR3 loop spans 13 amino acids. The CDR3 DNA sequence: TGCAGTGCTCTGGGATCAGCTAATGAAAAACTGTTTTTT. Translated: CSALGSANEKLFF.